The sequence of this TCR beta chain was determined in a study of cytomegalovirus exposure and HLA in healthy donors. Measured with immunoSEQ multiplex PCR; TCRdb has only the in-frame clones, and not every one. The data contain tens of thousands of clones, approximately 94% of them singletons. The receptor was isolated from a woman between 18 and 29 years old in good health and CMV-seropositive. The sample taken for sequencing was PBMCs.

This CDR3 reads CASSLTTGGGYTF. The CDR3 DNA reads as TGTGCCAGCTCACTCACTACAGGGGGAGGCTACACCTTC. This rearrangement joins TRBV18 to TRBJ1-2; TRBD1 aligns across 8 bases. The germline CDR1 and CDR2 sequences are KGHSH and LQKENI. Unmatched junction bases numbered 6, after V lost 4 bases and J lost 8 bases. This CDR3 spans 13 amino acids.